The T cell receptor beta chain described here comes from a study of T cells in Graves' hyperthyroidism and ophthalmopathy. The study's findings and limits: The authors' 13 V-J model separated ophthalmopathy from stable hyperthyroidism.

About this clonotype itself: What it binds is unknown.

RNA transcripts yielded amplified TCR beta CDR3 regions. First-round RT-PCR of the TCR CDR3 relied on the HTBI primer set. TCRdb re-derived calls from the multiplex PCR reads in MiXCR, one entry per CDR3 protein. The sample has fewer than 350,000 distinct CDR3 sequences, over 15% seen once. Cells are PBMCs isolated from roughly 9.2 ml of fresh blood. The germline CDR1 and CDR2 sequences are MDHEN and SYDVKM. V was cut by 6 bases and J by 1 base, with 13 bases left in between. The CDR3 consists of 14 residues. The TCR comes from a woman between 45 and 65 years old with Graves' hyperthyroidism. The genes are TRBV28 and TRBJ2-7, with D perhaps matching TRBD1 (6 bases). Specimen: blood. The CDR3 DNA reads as TGTGCCAGCAGACCTGACAGGTGGTCCTACGAGCAGTACTTC. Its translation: CASRPDRWSYEQYF.